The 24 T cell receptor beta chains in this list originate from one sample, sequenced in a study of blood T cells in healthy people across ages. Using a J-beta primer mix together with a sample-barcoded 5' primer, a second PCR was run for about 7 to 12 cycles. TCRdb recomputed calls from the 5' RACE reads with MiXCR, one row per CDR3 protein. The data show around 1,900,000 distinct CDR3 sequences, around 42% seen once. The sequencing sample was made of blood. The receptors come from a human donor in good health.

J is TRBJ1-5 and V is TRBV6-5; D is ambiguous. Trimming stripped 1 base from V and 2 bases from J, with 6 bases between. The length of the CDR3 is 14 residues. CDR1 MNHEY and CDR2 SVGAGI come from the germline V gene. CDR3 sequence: CASSYYQGNQPQHF. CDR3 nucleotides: TGTGCCAGCAGTTACTACCAGGGCAATCAGCCCCAGCATTTT.

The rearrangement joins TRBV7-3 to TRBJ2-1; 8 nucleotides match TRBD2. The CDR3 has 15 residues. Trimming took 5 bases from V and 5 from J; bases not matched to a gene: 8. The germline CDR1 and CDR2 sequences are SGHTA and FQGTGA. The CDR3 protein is CASSRGGRHDNEQFF. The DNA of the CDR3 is TGTGCCAGCAGCCGGGGGGGTCGGCATGACAATGAGCAGTTCTTC.

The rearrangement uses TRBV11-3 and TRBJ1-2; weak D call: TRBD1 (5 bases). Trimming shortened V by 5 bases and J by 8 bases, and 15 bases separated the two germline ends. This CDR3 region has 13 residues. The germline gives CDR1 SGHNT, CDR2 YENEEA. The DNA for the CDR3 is TGTGCCAGCAGCGACAACGGGGCAGGAGGCTACACCTTC. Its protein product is CASSDNGAGGYTF.

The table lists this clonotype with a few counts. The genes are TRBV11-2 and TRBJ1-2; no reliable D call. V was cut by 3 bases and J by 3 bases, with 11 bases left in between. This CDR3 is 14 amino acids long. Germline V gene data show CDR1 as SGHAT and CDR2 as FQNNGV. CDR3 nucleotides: TGTGCCAGCAGCTTTAGGGCCGAAGACTATGGCTACACCTTC. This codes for CASSFRAEDYGYTF.

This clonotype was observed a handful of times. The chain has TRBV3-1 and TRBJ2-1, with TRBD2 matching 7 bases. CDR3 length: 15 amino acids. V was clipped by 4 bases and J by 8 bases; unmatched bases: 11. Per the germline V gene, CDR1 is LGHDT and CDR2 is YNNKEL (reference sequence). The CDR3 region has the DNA TGTGCCAGCAGCCCGAACCCCGGGGGGTTCTATGAGCAGTTCTTC. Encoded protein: CASSPNPGGFYEQFF.

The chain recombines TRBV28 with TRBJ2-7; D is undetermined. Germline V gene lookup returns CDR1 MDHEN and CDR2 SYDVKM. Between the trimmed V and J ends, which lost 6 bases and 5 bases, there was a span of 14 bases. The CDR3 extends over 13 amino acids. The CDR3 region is CASRSSSFHEQYF. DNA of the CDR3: TGTGCCAGCAGAAGTTCCTCGTTCCACGAGCAGTACTTC.

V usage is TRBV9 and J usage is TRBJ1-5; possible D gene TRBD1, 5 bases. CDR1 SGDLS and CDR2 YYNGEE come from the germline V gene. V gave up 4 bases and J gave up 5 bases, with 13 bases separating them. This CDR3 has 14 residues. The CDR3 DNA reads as TGTGCCAGCAGCCCTGCAGGGAACTATCAGCCCCAGCATTTT. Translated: CASSPAGNYQPQHF.

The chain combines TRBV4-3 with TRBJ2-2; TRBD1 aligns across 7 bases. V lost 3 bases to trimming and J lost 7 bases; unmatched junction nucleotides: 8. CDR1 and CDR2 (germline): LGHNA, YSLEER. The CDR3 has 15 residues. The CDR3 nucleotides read TGCGCCAGCAGCCAGAGACAGGGTTCGTTCGGGGAGCTGTTTTTT. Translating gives CASSQRQGSFGELFF.

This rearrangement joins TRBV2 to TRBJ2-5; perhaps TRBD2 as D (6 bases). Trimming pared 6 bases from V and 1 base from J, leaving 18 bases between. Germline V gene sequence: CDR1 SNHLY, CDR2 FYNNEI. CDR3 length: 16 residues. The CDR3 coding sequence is TGTGCCAGCAGGGAGGGTTGGACCGCGATCCAAGAGACCCAGTACTTC. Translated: CASREGWTAIQETQYF.

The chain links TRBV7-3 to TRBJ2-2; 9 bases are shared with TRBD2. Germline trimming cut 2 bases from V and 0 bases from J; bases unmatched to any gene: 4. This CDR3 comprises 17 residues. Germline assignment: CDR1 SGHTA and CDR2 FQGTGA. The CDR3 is CASSLVAGDANTGELFF. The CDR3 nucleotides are TGTGCCAGCAGCTTAGTAGCGGGGGACGCGAACACCGGGGAGCTGTTTTTT.

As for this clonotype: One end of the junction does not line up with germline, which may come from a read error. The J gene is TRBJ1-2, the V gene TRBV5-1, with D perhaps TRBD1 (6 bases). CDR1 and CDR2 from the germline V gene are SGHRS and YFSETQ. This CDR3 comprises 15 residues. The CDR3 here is CASSEHRGAKYGYTF. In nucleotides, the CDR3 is TGCGCCAGCAGCGAACATCGGGGGGCTAAGTATGGCTACACCTTC. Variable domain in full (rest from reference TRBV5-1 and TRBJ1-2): KAGVTQTPRYLIKTRGQQVTLSCSPISGHRSVSWYQQTPGQGLQFLFEYFSETQRNKGNFPGRFSGRQFSNSRSEMNVSTLELGDSALYLCASSEHRGAKYGYTFGSGTRLTVV.

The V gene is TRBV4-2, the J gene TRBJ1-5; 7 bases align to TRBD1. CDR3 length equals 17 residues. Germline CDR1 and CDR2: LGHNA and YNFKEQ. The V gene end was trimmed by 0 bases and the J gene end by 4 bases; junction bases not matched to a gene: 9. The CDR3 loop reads CASSQDRPDRTNQPQHF. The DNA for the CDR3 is TGTGCCAGCAGCCAAGATAGGCCGGACAGGACTAATCAGCCCCAGCATTTT.

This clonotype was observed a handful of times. CDR3 sequence: CASSRIPGQGDPQHF. The DNA of the CDR3 is TGTGCCAGCAGCCGTATTCCGGGACAGGGGGATCCCCAGCATTTT. This chain links TRBV14 with TRBJ1-5, with 11 bases fitting TRBD1. The CDR3 runs to 15 residues. V was pared by 4 bases and J by 10 bases, with 9 bases of the junction left unmatched. Germline CDR1 is SGHDN and CDR2 is FVKESK.

The CDR3 nucleotides are TGCGCCAGCAGCACCGACAGGGGGCGCAGGACCGGGGAGCTGTTTTTT. Protein: CASSTDRGRRTGELFF. The chain joins TRBV5-1 to TRBJ2-2; 10 positions match TRBD1. The CDR3 length is 16 residues. The V segment lost 4 bases and the J segment 5 bases; nucleotides outside the gene matches: 8. Germline assignment: CDR1 SGHRS and CDR2 YFSETQ.

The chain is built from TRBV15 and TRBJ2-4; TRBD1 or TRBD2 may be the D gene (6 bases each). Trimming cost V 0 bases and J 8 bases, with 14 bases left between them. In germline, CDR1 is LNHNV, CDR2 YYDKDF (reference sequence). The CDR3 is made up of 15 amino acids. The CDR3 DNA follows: TGTGCCACCAGCAGAGATCGGGCAGGGGAGGACATTCAGTACTTC. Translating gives CATSRDRAGEDIQYF.

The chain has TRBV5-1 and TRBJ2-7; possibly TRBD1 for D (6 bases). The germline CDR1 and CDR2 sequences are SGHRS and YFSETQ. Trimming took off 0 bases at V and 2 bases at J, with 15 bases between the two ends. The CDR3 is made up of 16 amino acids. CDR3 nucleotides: TGCGCCAGCAGCTTGGGGACAGAGACTCTCACCTACGAGCAGTACTTC. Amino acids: CASSLGTETLTYEQYF.

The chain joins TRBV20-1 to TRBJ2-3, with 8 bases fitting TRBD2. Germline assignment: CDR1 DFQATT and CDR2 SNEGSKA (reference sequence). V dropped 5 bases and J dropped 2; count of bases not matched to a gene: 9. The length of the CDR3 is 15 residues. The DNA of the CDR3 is TGCAGTGCTTGCGGGGGGACATTTACCACAGATACGCAGTATTTT. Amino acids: CSACGGTFTTDTQYF.

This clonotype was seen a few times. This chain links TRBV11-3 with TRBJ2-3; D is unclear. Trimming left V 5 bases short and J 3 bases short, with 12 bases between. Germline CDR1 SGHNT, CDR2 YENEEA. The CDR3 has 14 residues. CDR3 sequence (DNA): TGTGCCAGCAGCCCGGGTAGGGCGACAGATACGCAGTATTTT. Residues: CASSPGRATDTQYF.

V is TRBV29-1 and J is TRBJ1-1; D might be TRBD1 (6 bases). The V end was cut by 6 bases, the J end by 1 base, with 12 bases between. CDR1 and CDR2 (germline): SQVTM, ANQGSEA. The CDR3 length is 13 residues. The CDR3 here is CSVQGSSNTEAFF. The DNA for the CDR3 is TGCAGCGTACAGGGAAGCTCGAACACTGAAGCTTTCTTT.

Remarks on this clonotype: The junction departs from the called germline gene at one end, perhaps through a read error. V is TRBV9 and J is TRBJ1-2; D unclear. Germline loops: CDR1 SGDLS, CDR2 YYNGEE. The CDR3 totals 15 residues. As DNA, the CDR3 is TGTACCAGCAGCCCACATGAGGTCCCTAACTATGGCTACACCTTC. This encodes CTSSPHEVPNYGYTF.

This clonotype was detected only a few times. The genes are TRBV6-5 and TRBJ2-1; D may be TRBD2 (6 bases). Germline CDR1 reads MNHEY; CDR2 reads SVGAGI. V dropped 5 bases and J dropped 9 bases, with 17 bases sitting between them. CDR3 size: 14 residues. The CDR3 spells CASSMGSWEVEQFF. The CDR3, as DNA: TGTGCCAGCAGTATGGGGTCATGGGAGGTTGAGCAGTTCTTC.

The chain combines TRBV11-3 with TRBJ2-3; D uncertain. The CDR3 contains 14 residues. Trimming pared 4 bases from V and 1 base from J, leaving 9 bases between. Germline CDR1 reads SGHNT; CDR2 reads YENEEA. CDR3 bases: TGTGCCAGCAGCTCAGCCTTCGGCACAGATACGCAGTATTTT. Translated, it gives CASSSAFGTDTQYF.

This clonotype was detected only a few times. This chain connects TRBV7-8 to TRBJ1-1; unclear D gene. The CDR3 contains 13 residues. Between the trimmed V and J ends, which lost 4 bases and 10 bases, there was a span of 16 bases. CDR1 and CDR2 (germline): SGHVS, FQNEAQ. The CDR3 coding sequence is TGTGCCAGCAGCTCGAGGAACCCCATTGGAGCTTTCTTT. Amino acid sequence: CASSSRNPIGAFF.

CDR3 DNA: TGTGCCAGCAGTAAGACTCGCCCCCGGGCTGAAAAACTGTTTTTT. This encodes CASSKTRPRAEKLFF. The gene calls are TRBV12-3 or TRBV12-4 and TRBJ1-4; D is ambiguous. V was cut by 5 bases and J by 7 bases, with 17 bases left in between. The CDR3 sequence is 15 residues long.